This T cell receptor (beta chain) was captured in a study of blood T cell repertoires in COVID-19 (dated by TCRdb to the early 2020s). General notes on the study: Samples from collaborators originated in the United States, Italy and Spain and spanned both the acute and convalescent phases of COVID-19. The prospective study material was composed of cDNA or gDNA derived from T cells, B-cell-depleted T cells, or PBMCs. The dataset comprised deeply sampled blood TCRbeta repertoires from subjects exposed to, actively infected with, or recovered from COVID-19. A freely available public database, intended as a resource for researchers studying the immune response to SARS-CoV-2, is where the repertoires were released. Samples came from the ongoing ImmuneRACE study (first 160 participants) plus 1,254 subjects from 6 global collaborators. Sample metadata almost always included a de-identified subject ID, COVID-19 status, age in years and sex. Where available, HLA class I and class II types were taken from metadata supplied by the sample provider and were not determined by assay-based typing.

Enrolling through a virtual design, the prospective study's participants ranged in age from roughly 18 to 95 years and lived across 24 United States geographic areas. To assign participants to cohorts, the prospective study relied on clinical history that participants themselves reported in a screening survey and a study questionnaire. Exposed participants were defined as having been in contact with someone with a PCR-confirmed or clinician-diagnosed COVID-19 case within 2 weeks of study entry. In the prospective study, whole blood, serum and a nasopharyngeal or oropharyngeal swab were collected from each participant by mobile phlebotomists. Prospective study participants could optionally give additional blood draws and questionnaires over an approximately two-month period. Prospective study blood samples were shipped either frozen or at room temperature before DNA extraction. CDR1 and CDR2, looked up from the germline V gene (reference sequence), are GTSNPN and SVGIG. The CDR3 sequence holds 15 residues, the cysteine and phenylalanine included. Here the CDR3 DNA is all that survives: 45 bases in frame from base 1. Trimmed from V: 2 bases; trimmed from J: 10 bases; junction bases lacking a gene match: 12.

Study-level results and caveats: The quantity of clinical and demographic metadata differed by source and by participant and was supplied without curation.

The immunoSEQ Assay, a bias-controlled multiplex PCR, was used to amplify TCRbeta CDR3 regions from genomic DNA. In the source study's methods: Nucleated cell counts per sample were estimated from amplification of reference gene primers within the assay. To quantify the absolute abundance of each unique TCRbeta CDR3 rearrangement, sequence reads were collapsed and filtered. For each sample, productive Simpson clonality was calculated as the square root of Simpson's diversity index over productive rearrangements. TCRdb carries this immuneACCESS record with in-frame sequences only. Its versions omit some clonotypes, under half of them owing to an unresolved V gene in the studies checked, with the rest unexplained. That table gives V, J and clone size, and the DNA gave D and trimming. In all, the sample holds about 280,000 clones, and roughly 80% of those were seen once. The top ten constitute 5% of the sample.

Worth noting for this clone: This receptor's antigen is unknown. No base qualities exist here, and no much larger clone lies one base off it.

Sequences were obtained from PBMCs or T cells enriched from blood (not recorded which). The sequence is built from TRBV30 and TRBJ2-1; the central 9 bases match TRBD2. The receptor was derived from a middle-aged man who had been exposed to COVID-19. In nucleotides, the sequence is TGTGCCTGGAGTAGCGGCGCGGGAGGGTTCTGGGAGCAGTTCTTC. The resulting protein is CAWSSGAGGFWEQFF.